This TCR beta chain was sequenced in a study of T cell repertoires in cytomegalovirus infection. Study details: Shared public TCR beta signatures pointed to both CMV infection and a matching HLA type. Study findings and constraints: There were carriers of CMV plus the relevant HLA, and cumulative public TCR beta family frequency identified them. In two of eight donors, the top clonotype was HLA-C-restricted CMV-specific.

As for this clonotype: Antigen: not known.

The CDR3 totals 15 residues. V lost 6 bases and J 9 bases, leaving 21 bases between the germline ends. In germline, CDR1 is SEHNR, CDR2 FQNEAQ (reference sequence). From the reads, TCRdb called clonotypes with MiXCR, one entry per CDR3 protein. This sample has fewer than 400,000 distinct CDR3 sequences, with 15% to 20% found just once. The genes are TRBV7-9 and TRBJ2-1, with D tentatively TRBD1 (6 bases). Sequencing input: PBMCs. The sequence was collected from a human donor in good health (CMV status not recorded). Some clones in this sample may be carry-over from other donors' samples. CDR3 nucleotides: TGTGCCAGCAGTCCCTCCGGGACACATCCCAGTGAGCAGTTCTTC. Translating it yields CASSPSGTHPSEQFF.